This TCR beta chain was documented in a study of cytomegalovirus exposure and HLA in healthy donors. Overall study results and limits: Altogether, 150 to 200 TCR beta chains were recorded as cytomegalovirus-associated. A few CMV-associated chains were confirmed in vitro to be specific for CMV antigens.

In the case of this clone: Its matching antigen is unknown.

Per the germline V gene, CDR1 is MNHEY and CDR2 is SMNVEV (reference sequence). V lost 3 bases to trimming and J lost 6 bases, with 18 bases between them. This CDR3 is built from 15 residues. The assay was immunoSEQ multiplex PCR, and TCRdb's table has in-frame clones only and misses some. The data hold more than 70,000 clones, with about 95% observed a single time. V is TRBV27 and J is TRBJ2-7; D may be TRBD2 (5 bases). This receptor was taken from a young woman in good health and CMV-seronegative. Sequenced sample: PBMCs. This CDR3 is CASSFSPQRSGEQYF. CDR3 nucleotides: TGTGCCAGCAGTTTCTCCCCCCAGCGGAGTGGCGAGCAGTACTTC.